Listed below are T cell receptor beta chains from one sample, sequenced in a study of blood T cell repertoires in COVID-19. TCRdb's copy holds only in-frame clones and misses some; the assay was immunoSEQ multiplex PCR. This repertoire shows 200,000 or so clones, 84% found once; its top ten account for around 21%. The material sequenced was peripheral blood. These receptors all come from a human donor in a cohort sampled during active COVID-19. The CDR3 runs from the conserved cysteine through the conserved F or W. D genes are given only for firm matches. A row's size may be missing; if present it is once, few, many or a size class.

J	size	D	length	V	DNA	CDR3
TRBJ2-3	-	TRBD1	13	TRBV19	TGTGCCAGTAGGGACAGGGGCACAGATACGCAGTATTTT	CASRDRGTDTQYF
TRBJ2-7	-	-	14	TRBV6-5	TGTGCCAGCATCCAGCGGAGGACCCGCTACGAGCAGTACTTC	CASIQRRTRYEQYF
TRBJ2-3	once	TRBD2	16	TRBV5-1	TGCGCCAGCAGCTTGGTCCTAGCGGGGGGTACAAATACGCAGTATTTT	CASSLVLAGGTNTQYF
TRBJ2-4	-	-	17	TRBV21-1	TGTGCCAGCAGCCTAAGGATGGACAGGAGAGCCAAAAACATTCAGTACTTC	CASSLRMDRRAKNIQYF
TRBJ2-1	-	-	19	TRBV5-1	TGCGCCAGCAGCTTTCAGGGACAGCTTAGCGGCCCCTCCTACAATGAGCAGTTCTTC	CASSFQGQLSGPSYNEQFF
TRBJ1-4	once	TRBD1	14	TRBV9	TGTGCCAGCAGCGTAGACAGGGGAAATGAAAAACTGTTTTTT	CASSVDRGNEKLFF
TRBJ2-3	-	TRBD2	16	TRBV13	TGTGCCAGCAGCCAATTGAGCGGGAGGGCCCCAGATACGCAGTATTTT	CASSQLSGRAPDTQYF
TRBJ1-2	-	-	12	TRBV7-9	TGTGCCAGCAGCTTAGAGGGAGGCGGCTACACCTTC	CASSLEGGGYTF
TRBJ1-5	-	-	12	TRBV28	TGTGCCAGCAGTCCTGGAGCCCAGCCCCAGCATTTT	CASSPGAQPQHF
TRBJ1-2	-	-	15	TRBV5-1	TGCGCCAGCAGCATGACACAGGACGTTCCCTATGGCTACACCTTC	CASSMTQDVPYGYTF
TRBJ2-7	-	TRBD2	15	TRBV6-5	TGTGCCAGCGCCCTGCTAGCGGGAAGCTCCTACGAGCAGTACTTC	CASALLAGSSYEQYF
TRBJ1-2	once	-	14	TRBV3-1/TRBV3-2	TGTGCCAGCAGCCTAAGGAGGACAGTCTATGGCTACACCTTC	CASSLRRTVYGYTF
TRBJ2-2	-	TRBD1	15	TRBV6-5	TGTGCCAGCAGCCCGGACAGGGTGAACACCGGGGAGCTGTTTTTT	CASSPDRVNTGELFF
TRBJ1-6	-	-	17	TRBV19	TGTGCCAGTAGTATATGGCAGACAAGCTCCTATAATTCACCCCTCCACTTT	CASSIWQTSSYNSPLHF
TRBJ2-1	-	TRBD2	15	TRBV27	TGTGCCAGTAGAAAGGTAGCTAGCGGCTACAATGAGCAGTTCTTC	CASRKVASGYNEQFF
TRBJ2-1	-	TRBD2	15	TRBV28	TGTGCCAGCAGTCTAGCGGGGCCGGCCTACAATGAGCAGTTCTTC	CASSLAGPAYNEQFF
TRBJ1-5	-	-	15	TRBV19	TGTGCCAGTAGTACTCCACCCGTAGGAGGAGTGCCCCAGCATTTT	CASSTPPVGGVPQHF
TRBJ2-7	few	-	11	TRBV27	TGTGCCAGCAGTCGACGGGATCAGCAGTACTTC	CASSRRDQQYF
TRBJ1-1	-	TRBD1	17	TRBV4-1	TGCGCCAGCAGCCTCAGACCGGGACAGGGCCTTATCACTGAAGCTTTCTTT	CASSLRPGQGLITEAFF
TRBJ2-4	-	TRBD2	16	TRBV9	TGTGCCAGCAGCGCCCAGGGACTAGCGAGGGCAAACATTCAGTACTTC	CASSAQGLARANIQYF
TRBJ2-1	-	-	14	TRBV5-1	TGCGCCAGCAGCTTGGCGGTGACAGCCAATGAGCAGTTCTTC	CASSLAVTANEQFF
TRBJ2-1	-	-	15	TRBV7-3	TGTGCCAGCAGCTTAATAGTGGGAGGCAACAATGAGCAGTTCTTC	CASSLIVGGNNEQFF
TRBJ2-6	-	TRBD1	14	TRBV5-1	TGCGCCAGCAATCAGGGGGATGGGGCCAACGTCCTGACTTTC	CASNQGDGANVLTF
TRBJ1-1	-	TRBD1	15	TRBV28	TGTGCCAGCAGTTTAAGAAGGACAGGGAACACTGAAGCTTTCTTT	CASSLRRTGNTEAFF
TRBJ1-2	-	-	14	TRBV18	TGTGCCAGCTCACCACCGACAGGAGACTATGGCTACACCTTC	CASSPPTGDYGYTF
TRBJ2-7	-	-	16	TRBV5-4	TGTGCCAGCAGCTCAAACGGTCCCGGGAGCCCCTACGAGCAGTACTTC	CASSSNGPGSPYEQYF
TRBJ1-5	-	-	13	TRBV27	TGTGCCAGCAGTTTATCGGCGGGACGTCCGGAGCATTTT	CASSLSAGRPEHF
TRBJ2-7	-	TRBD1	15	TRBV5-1	TGCGCCAGCAGCTTGTCGGGACAGGGGTCGTTCGAGCAGTACTTC	CASSLSGQGSFEQYF
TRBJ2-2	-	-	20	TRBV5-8	TGTGCCAGCAGCTTGGCTCTCTTTTGGACAGACAGCCGAGACACCGGGGAGCTGTTTTTT	CASSLALFWTDSRDTGELFF
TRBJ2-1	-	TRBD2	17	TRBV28	TGTGCCAGCAGTTTAGGGCTAGCGGGAGGGCTTAAGGATGAGCAGTTCTTC	CASSLGLAGGLKDEQFF